The 6 T cell receptor beta chains presented below share a single source sample, sequenced in a study of T cell responses to AZD1222 COVID-19 vaccine (dated by TCRdb to the early 2020s). This sample's time point label indicates: about 28 days (+/-7) after the second vaccine dose. The library was generated by the immunoSEQ multiplex PCR assay. TCRdb retrieved this table from immuneACCESS and kept in-frame rearrangements only. Not all clones are present; in checked studies, unresolved V genes account for under half, and no reason is known for the remainder. This sample has fewer than 130,000 clones in its table, and around nine tenths of those were observed once. The ten largest make up 2% to 3% of the sample. Source: peripheral blood, taken 28 days after the second AZD1222 dose. The receptor set was obtained from an adult who received the AZD1222 COVID-19 vaccine.

This clone was recorded once. This rearrangement joins TRBV7-8 to TRBJ2-2; D possibly corresponds to TRBD2 (5 bases). V lost 0 bases to trimming and J lost 6 bases, with 5 bases between them. Germline CDR1 is SGHVS and CDR2 is FQNEAQ. This CDR3 has 13 amino acids. CDR3 DNA sequence: TGTGCCAGCAGCTTAGCGAGGGCCGGGGAGCTGTTTTTT. Its translation: CASSLARAGELFF. Looking up the rest from reference TRBV7-8 and TRBJ2-2 gives the full variable domain: GAGVSQSPRYKVAKRGQDVALRCDPISGHVSLFWYQQALGQGPEFLTYFQNEAQLDKSGLPSDRFFAERPEGSVSTLKIQRTQQEDSAVYLCASSLARAGELFFGEGSRLTVL.

The chain joins TRBV5-5 to TRBJ1-1; D unclear. V was shortened by 7 bases and J by 0 bases, with 13 bases between the two germline ends. The V gene's germline CDR1 is SGHKS and CDR2 YYEKEE (reference sequence). The CDR3 length is 14 residues. CDR3 sequence reads: CASGRGIMNTEAFF. The DNA for the CDR3 is TGTGCCAGCGGGAGAGGGATTATGAACACTGAAGCTTTCTTT.

The chain recombines TRBV15 with TRBJ2-1; D unclear. Trimming took 4 bases from V and 0 from J, leaving 7 bases between them. There are 14 residues in the CDR3. Germline V CDR1 and CDR2: LNHNV, YYDKDF (reference sequence). CDR3 sequence (DNA): TGTGCCACCAGCACCGCGAGCTCCTACAATGAGCAGTTCTTC. This sequence encodes CATSTASSYNEQFF.

The chain combines TRBV12-5 with TRBJ2-3, with D uncertain. The V and J ends lost 4 bases and 2 bases respectively, with 4 bases between them. This CDR3 is built from 12 residues. Germline V CDR1 and CDR2: LGHNT, FRNRAP. The CDR3 DNA reads as TGTGCTAGTGGTTACCTCACAGATACGCAGTATTTT. Protein: CASGYLTDTQYF.

V usage is TRBV13 and J usage is TRBJ2-4, with 10 bases identical to TRBD1. The germline CDR1 and CDR2 sequences are PRHDT and FYEKMQ (reference sequence). There are 14 residues in the CDR3. Trimming cost V 5 bases and J 10 bases; bases outside gene matches: 8. The CDR3 DNA follows: TGTGCCAGCAGCGCCCGGACAGGGGGGAATATTCAGTACTTC. It encodes CASSARTGGNIQYF. The variable domain in full, with the rest retrieved from reference TRBV13 and TRBJ2-4, is AAGVIQSPRHLIKEKRETATLKCYPIPRHDTVYWYQQGPGQDPQFLISFYEKMQSDKGSIPDRFSAQQFSDYHSELNMSSLELGDSALYFCASSARTGGNIQYFGAGTRLSVL.

The chain carries TRBV7-2 and TRBJ2-7; 9 bases are shared with TRBD1. CDR3 length: 14 residues. V lost 5 bases, J lost 3 bases, and 5 bases stayed unmatched. Germline values: CDR1 SGHTA, CDR2 FQGNSA. The CDR3 DNA sequence: TGTGCCAGCAGCAAAGACAGGGGGATCTACGAGCAGTACTTC. Encoded protein: CASSKDRGIYEQYF.